There are many counts of the clone carrying this T cell receptor beta chain. This CDR3 has 16 amino acids. V lost 3 bases, J lost 4 bases, and 18 bases lay in between. Germline CDR1 is MDHEN and CDR2 is SYDVKM. The entry originates in a study of regulatory T cells in long-lasting Graves disease. As for the study in general: The antithyroid drugs taken by newly diagnosed Graves' patients had been used for under 3 months.

Researchers made TCR beta libraries by using iRepertoire HTBI primers and running Arm-PCR on CDR3 regions. In the authors' workflow: Across all samples, about 59 TRBV segments and 15 or so TRBJ segments were identified. TCRdb reprocessed the multiplex PCR reads with MiXCR, giving one entry per CDR3 protein. These V and J calls originate from TCRdb's pipeline instead of the authors' own analysis. Of approximately 490,000 distinct CDR3 sequences listed, around 15% are singletons. Time point defined: newly diagnosed GD, antithyroid drugs for less than 3 months. PBMCs were the source of the RNA used for TCR sequencing. The same specimen was also included in a second study, on T cells in Graves' hyperthyroidism and ophthalmopathy. That work adds: Those with hyperthyroidism were 18 to 65 years old, newly diagnosed, and ill for under 2 months.

Sequencing was performed on peripheral blood mononuclear cells (PBMCs), taken at new diagnosis, from a patient treated with antithyroid drugs. The receptor's source is a man in his forties with Graves disease. The V call is TRBV28, the J call TRBJ1-2; weak D call: TRBD1 (5 bases). The CDR3 region has the DNA TGTGCCAGCAGTTTGTTGGTGACAGTAGACCTCTATGGCTACACCTTC. It specifies CASSLLVTVDLYGYTF.